The rows below give T cell receptor beta chains drawn from one sample of a study of blood T cell repertoires in COVID-19. Method: immunoSEQ multiplex PCR; TCRdb's copy keeps in-frame clones and lacks some. The data hold roughly 670,000 clones, with 85% to 90% observed a single time. Sample: peripheral blood. The origin of the receptors is a woman aged 18-29 years with acute or convalescent COVID-19. The CDR3 runs from the conserved cysteine through the conserved F or W. A D gene is named only where the DNA matches it firmly. Where a row states a size, it is once, few, many or the class of an expanded clone; other rows omit it.

v_call	j_call	clone_size	d_call	cdr3_nt	cdr3_aa
TRBV2	TRBJ1-5	once	TRBD1	TGTGCCAGCACCATCCTGACAGGGTACAATCAGCCCCAGCATTTT	CASTILTGYNQPQHF
TRBV5-5	TRBJ2-3	-	TRBD2	TGTGCCAGCAGGGTACTAGCGGGGGTCACAGATACGCAGTATTTT	CASRVLAGVTDTQYF
TRBV6-5	TRBJ2-1	-	TRBD2	TGTGCCAGCAGTTACAGCGGGGATCGCAATGAGCAGTTCTTC	CASSYSGDRNEQFF
TRBV19	TRBJ2-7	-	-	TGTGCCAGTAGTAGAAGTAGCGAACCCTACGAGCAGTACTTC	CASSRSSEPYEQYF
TRBV4-1	TRBJ1-5	-	-	TGCGCCAGCGCCCGGGAGGGCAATCAGCCCCAGCATTTT	CASAREGNQPQHF
TRBV6-2/TRBV6-3	TRBJ1-1	few	-	TGTGCCAGCAGTTCCCTCCCGGGACACCCAGACACTGAAGCTTTCTTT	CASSSLPGHPDTEAFF
TRBV9	TRBJ1-2	-	-	TGTGCCAGCAGCGTAGACAGCTCCTATGGCTACACCTTC	CASSVDSSYGYTF
TRBV27	TRBJ2-1	-	TRBD2	TGTGCCAGCAGTTTAGGCGGGGGGCCCAATGAGCAGTTCTTC	CASSLGGGPNEQFF
TRBV7-8	TRBJ1-2	-	-	TGTGCCAGCAGCTTTATACAGGGATTGAACTATGGCTACACCTTC	CASSFIQGLNYGYTF
TRBV21-1	TRBJ1-1	-	-	TGTGCCAGCAGCCCCCGGACAGGGTTGAACACTGAAGCTTTCTTT	CASSPRTGLNTEAFF
TRBV4-2	TRBJ2-1	-	TRBD2	TGTGCCAGCAGCCCGAGCGGGGTCTCCTACAATGAGCAGTTCTTC	CASSPSGVSYNEQFF
TRBV2	TRBJ1-2	-	-	TGTGCCAGCAGTGATGAGGGTCCTCAGGTGCGCGGCTACACCTTC	CASSDEGPQVRGYTF
TRBV5-4	TRBJ2-5	-	TRBD2	TGTGCCAGCACAGCTAGCGGGGGTAACCAAGAGACCCAGTACTTC	CASTASGGNQETQYF
TRBV9	TRBJ2-2	-	-	TGTGCCAGCACCCCGGGCAGGGTAGGCACCGGGGAGCTGTTTTTT	CASTPGRVGTGELFF
TRBV19	TRBJ1-3	-	-	TGTGCCAGTGCAGGGGTGATCGGAAACACCATATATTTT	CASAGVIGNTIYF
TRBV5-4	TRBJ1-1	-	TRBD1	TGTGCCAGCAGCTTAGACAGGGAGGCTGAAGCTTTCTTT	CASSLDREAEAFF
TRBV19	TRBJ2-3	-	TRBD2	TGTGCCAGTAGTATGTCTAGCGGGATTAAAACAGATACGCAGTATTTT	CASSMSSGIKTDTQYF
TRBV19	TRBJ1-2	-	-	TGTGCCAGTAGTATATTCGCCCCGGGGGGGGGTTTTATCAGCGGGGCCGACTATGGCTACACCTTC	CASSIFAPGGGFISGADYGYTF
TRBV3-1/TRBV3-2	TRBJ2-1	-	-	TGTGCCAGCAGCCAAGAGGACAGCCCCTACAATGAGCAGTTCTTC	CASSQEDSPYNEQFF
TRBV11-2	TRBJ2-7	-	-	TGTGCCAGCAGTTTTTCTGGACAGTTCCGCGAGCAGTACTTC	CASSFSGQFREQYF
TRBV6-5	TRBJ1-1	-	-	TGTGCCAGCAGTTCCCGGACAAACAGGAACACTGAAGCTTTCTTT	CASSSRTNRNTEAFF
TRBV20-1	TRBJ1-1	-	-	TGCAGTGCTAGCGGTGTTTCTGAAGCTTTCTTT	CSASGVSEAFF
TRBV5-6	TRBJ2-2	-	-	TGTGCCAGCAGCTTTGCCGGGGACACCGGGGAGCTGTTTTTT	CASSFAGDTGELFF
TRBV4-1	TRBJ2-5	-	-	TGCGCCAGCAGCCAAACGGAGGTGGAGACCCAGTACTTC	CASSQTEVETQYF
TRBV30	TRBJ2-7	-	-	TGTGCCTGGAGGGCAACAGGATCCGCCTACGAGCAGTACTTC	CAWRATGSAYEQYF
TRBV6-6	TRBJ1-5	-	-	TGTGCCAGCAGTTACTCGTCAGGGGTTCAGCCCCAGCATTTT	CASSYSSGVQPQHF
TRBV30	TRBJ2-1	-	-	TGTGCCTGGAATGGGGCCAGGGGCGGCTACAATGAGCAGTTCTTC	CAWNGARGGYNEQFF
TRBV20-1	TRBJ2-5	once	TRBD2	TGCAGTGCTAGTAGGGCGGGGGTACAAGAGACCCAGTACTTC	CSASRAGVQETQYF
TRBV2	TRBJ2-7	-	TRBD1	TGTGCCAGCAGGGGGACAGACTCCTACGAGCAGTACTTC	CASRGTDSYEQYF
TRBV21-1	TRBJ1-1	once	-	TGTGCCAGCAGCAAAGCCGACATACCTGGGAGTGAACGACCGAAAGCTTTCTTT	CASSKADIPGSERPKAFF
TRBV19	TRBJ1-4	-	-	TGTGCCAGTAGTATATTTGCGGGAGAGGGGCGTAATGAAAAACTGTTTTTT	CASSIFAGEGRNEKLFF
TRBV3-1/TRBV3-2	TRBJ1-1	-	TRBD1	TGTGCCAGCAGCGGCCGGGACAGTTACACTGAAGCTTTCTTT	CASSGRDSYTEAFF
TRBV7-8	TRBJ2-3	-	TRBD2	TGTGCCAGCAGCTTGACTAGCGGGGGGGCCTATGTGGGAGCTTTT	CASSLTSGGAYVGAF
TRBV15	TRBJ1-1	once	-	TGTGCCACCAGCAGCCGGGACAAGAACACTGAAGCTTTCTTT	CATSSRDKNTEAFF
TRBV19	TRBJ1-2	few	-	TGTGCCAGTAGTATAGGGCGGCAGACCTTTGGCGATGGCTACACCTTC	CASSIGRQTFGDGYTF
TRBV7-2	TRBJ2-5	-	-	TGTGCCAGCAGCTTAGCGGGAGGGGGAGGGTTGGAGACCCAGTACTTC	CASSLAGGGGLETQYF
TRBV4-1	TRBJ2-7	-	TRBD1	TGCGCCAGCAGCCAAGCTGGGACAGCCAACTACGAGCAGTACTTC	CASSQAGTANYEQYF
TRBV19	TRBJ1-3	-	-	TGTGCCAGTAGTGTGGACAGTGGAAACACCATATATTTT	CASSVDSGNTIYF
TRBV7-8	TRBJ1-1	once	-	TGTGCCAGCAGCCCGGGCGGGGGAGGGAACACTGAAGCTTTCTTT	CASSPGGGGNTEAFF
TRBV10-3	TRBJ2-2	-	-	TGTGCCATCAGGGACAGAGCTACCGGGGAGCTGTTTTTT	CAIRDRATGELFF
TRBV4-1	TRBJ2-3	-	TRBD2	TGCGCCAGCATCACACTAGTAGCGGGGGCCACCACAGATACGCAGTATTTT	CASITLVAGATTDTQYF
TRBV15	TRBJ2-7	-	TRBD1	TGTGCCACCAGCACAACAGGGGCCGAGCAGTACTTC	CATSTTGAEQYF
TRBV5-4	TRBJ1-6	-	-	TGTGCCAGCAGCTTGGAAGCGGGCAATTCACCCCTCCACTTT	CASSLEAGNSPLHF
TRBV3-1/TRBV3-2	TRBJ2-1	-	-	TGTGCCAGCAGCGATCACCAAGACATGGGCAGGGTGAGGTACAATGAGCAGTTCTTC	CASSDHQDMGRVRYNEQFF
TRBV9	TRBJ2-7	once	TRBD1	TGTGCCAGCAGCGTCGGACAGGGGGTCTCCTACGAGCAGTACTTC	CASSVGQGVSYEQYF
TRBV4-1	TRBJ1-2	-	TRBD1	TGCGCCAGCAGCCAGACCGGGACAGTGGACTACTATGGCTACACCTTC	CASSQTGTVDYYGYTF
TRBV29-1	TRBJ2-3	-	-	TGCAGCGGGGATACAGGGCAGACCACAGATACGCAGTATTTT	CSGDTGQTTDTQYF
TRBV4-2	TRBJ1-4	-	TRBD1	TGTGCCAGCAGCCCCGACAGGGGTAATGAAAAACTGTTTTTT	CASSPDRGNEKLFF
TRBV3-1/TRBV3-2	TRBJ2-5	-	TRBD2	TGTGCCAGCAGCCAAGGACTAGCGGGGGCCCAAGAGACCCAGTACTTC	CASSQGLAGAQETQYF
TRBV4-2	TRBJ1-2	-	-	TGTGCCAGCAGCCAAGACTACCGAACCGGGACAAATGGCTACACCTTC	CASSQDYRTGTNGYTF